The 6 T cell receptor beta chains given below trace back to one sample, sequenced in a study of CD8 T cells in ankylosing spondylitis. Their cognate antigens are unknown. Whole-study findings and limits: What appeared characteristic of ankylosing spondylitis blood was a TCR beta motif of seven to nine highly homologous variants.

TCRdb analysed the 5' RACE reads with MiXCR anew, one entry per CDR3 protein. The sample holds about 420,000 distinct CDR3 sequences, approximately 20% seen once. The sequencing sample was made of blood, either unsorted or a sorted T cell fraction (not recorded which). Receptors originate from a male donor with ankylosing spondylitis.

The CDR3 region has the DNA TGTGCCACCAGTGATCCCCGACAGGGGTTTGCCCCCGAGCAGTACTTC. Amino acids: CATSDPRQGFAPEQYF. The chain couples TRBV24-1 to TRBJ2-7; the match to TRBD1 covers 8 bases. CDR1 is KGHDR and CDR2 is SFDVKD in the germline V gene. CDR3 length equals 16 residues. The V and J ends lost 3 bases and 6 bases, in that order; junction bases with no gene match: 12.

The rearrangement uses TRBV6-1 and TRBJ1-6; D gene unclear. Per germline, CDR1 MNHNS and CDR2 SASEGT. The V gene lost 5 bases and the J gene lost 14 bases, with 16 bases spanning the gap. This CDR3 region has 13 residues. In DNA form, the CDR3 reads TGTGCCAGCAGTCTCCAAAAGGAACCTACCCTCCACTTT. Protein product: CASSLQKEPTLHF.

The chain carries TRBV11-2 and TRBJ2-3; 7 bases are a match to TRBD1. V was clipped by 4 bases and J by 6 bases; unmatched bases: 7. The CDR3 covers 14 residues. CDR1 and CDR2 from the germline V gene are SGHAT and FQNNGV. CDR3 nucleotide sequence: TGTGCCAGCAGCTGGAACAGGGGACGGGATACGCAGTATTTT. Amino acids: CASSWNRGRDTQYF. Full variable domain (outside the CDR3, taken from reference TRBV11-2 and TRBJ2-3): EAGVAQSPRYKIIEKRQSVAFWCNPISGHATLYWYQQILGQGPKLLIQFQNNGVVDDSQLPKDRFSAERLKGVDSTLKIQPAKLEDSAVYLCASSWNRGRDTQYFGPGTRLTVL.

This clonotype has a handful of counts. The gene calls are TRBV14 and TRBJ2-5, with 8 bases identical to TRBD1. This CDR3 contains 14 residues. Unmatched junction bases numbered 4, after V lost 3 bases and J lost 4 bases. Per germline, CDR1 SGHDN and CDR2 FVKESK. The CDR3 DNA reads as TGTGCCAGCAGCCACTGGACAGGGAGAGAGACCCAGTACTTC. It yields the protein CASSHWTGRETQYF. Full variable domain (missing parts from reference TRBV14 and TRBJ2-5): EAGVTQFPSHSVIEKGQTVTLRCDPISGHDNLYWYRRVMGKEIKFLLHFVKESKQDESGMPNNRFLAERTGGTYSTLKVQPAELEDSGVYFCASSHWTGRETQYFGPGTRLLVL.

This clonotype was recorded many times. The CDR3 nucleotides read TGTGCCAGCAGCTTGGGAGCCTACGAGCAGTACTTC. This encodes CASSLGAYEQYF. This chain uses TRBV7-9 with TRBJ2-7; maybe TRBD2 (5 bases). V lost 3 bases and J 2 bases, leaving 5 bases between the germline ends. The CDR3 runs to 12 residues. Germline V gene data show CDR1 as SEHNR and CDR2 as FQNEAQ (reference sequence).

This clonotype was seen repeatedly, ten times or more. The chain recombines TRBV7-2 with TRBJ2-7; the D gene is possibly TRBD1 (6 bases). The germline V gene has CDR1 SGHTA and CDR2 FQGNSA. There are 12 residues in the CDR3. Trimming shortened V by 5 bases and J by 5 bases, and 10 bases separated the two germline ends. CDR3 protein: CASSLGTNEQYF. The CDR3 DNA follows: TGTGCCAGCAGCCTCGGGACAAACGAGCAGTACTTC.